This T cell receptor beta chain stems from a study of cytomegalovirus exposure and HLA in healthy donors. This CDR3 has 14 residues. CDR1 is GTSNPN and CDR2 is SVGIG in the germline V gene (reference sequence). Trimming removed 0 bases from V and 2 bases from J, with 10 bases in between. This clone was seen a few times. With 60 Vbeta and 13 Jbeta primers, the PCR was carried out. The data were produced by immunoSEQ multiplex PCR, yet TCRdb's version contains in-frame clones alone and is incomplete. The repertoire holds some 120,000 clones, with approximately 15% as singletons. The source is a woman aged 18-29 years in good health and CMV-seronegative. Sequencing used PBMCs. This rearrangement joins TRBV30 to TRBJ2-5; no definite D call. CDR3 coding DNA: TGTGCCTGGAGTGTTCTGGGCAGGCAAGAGACCCAGTACTTC. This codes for CAWSVLGRQETQYF.